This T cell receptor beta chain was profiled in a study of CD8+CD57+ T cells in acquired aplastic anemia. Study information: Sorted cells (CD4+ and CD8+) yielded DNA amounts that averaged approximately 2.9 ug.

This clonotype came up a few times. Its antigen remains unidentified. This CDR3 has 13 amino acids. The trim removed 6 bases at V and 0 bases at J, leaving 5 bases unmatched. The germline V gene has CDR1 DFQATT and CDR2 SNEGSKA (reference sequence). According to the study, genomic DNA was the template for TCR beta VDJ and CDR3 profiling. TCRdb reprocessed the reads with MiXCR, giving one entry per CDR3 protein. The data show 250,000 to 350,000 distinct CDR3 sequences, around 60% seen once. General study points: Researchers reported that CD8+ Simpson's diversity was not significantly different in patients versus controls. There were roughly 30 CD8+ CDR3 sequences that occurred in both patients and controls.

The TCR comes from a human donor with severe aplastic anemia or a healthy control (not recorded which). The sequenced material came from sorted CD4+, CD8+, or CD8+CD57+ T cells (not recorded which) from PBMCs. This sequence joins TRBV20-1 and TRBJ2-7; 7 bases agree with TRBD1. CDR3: CSAVGTVSYEQYF. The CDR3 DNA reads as TGCAGTGCCGTCGGGACAGTCTCCTACGAGCAGTACTTC.